Listed below are T cell receptor beta chains from one sample, sequenced in a study of regulatory T cells in long-lasting Graves disease. TCRdb used MiXCR to reprocess the multiplex PCR reads, holding one entry per CDR3 protein. The table lists almost 350,000 distinct CDR3 sequences, less than 20% of them singletons. The input for sequencing was peripheral blood mononuclear cells (PBMCs), taken when the disease was refractory, from a patient treated with antithyroid drugs. These TCRs come from a female donor with Graves disease. Each CDR3 is given with its conserved first and last residue. A D gene is named only where the DNA matches it firmly. Clone size appears in some rows only: once, few, many, or a class for an expanded clone.

size: NA; V: TRBV2; D: NA; J: TRBJ2-1; CDR3: CASKEGQGYNEQFF; DNA: TGTGCCAGCAAAGAGGGGCAGGGCTACAATGAGCAGTTCTTC
size: few; V: TRBV6-5; D: NA; J: TRBJ2-6; CDR3: CASSYAPWGGANVLTF; DNA: TGTGCCAGCAGTTATGCCCCCTGGGGGGGGGCCAACGTCCTGACTTTC
size: many; V: TRBV2; D: TRBD1; J: TRBJ1-1; CDR3: CASSTPGQGTAFF; DNA: TGTGCCAGCAGTACCCCGGGACAGGGGACGGCTTTCTTT
size: many; V: TRBV12-3/TRBV12-4; D: NA; J: TRBJ2-7; CDR3: CASSFDTGYEQYF; DNA: TGTGCCAGCAGCTTCGACACAGGCTACGAGCAGTACTTC
size: NA; V: TRBV18; D: TRBD2; J: TRBJ2-3; CDR3: CASSPSGAWTGDTQYF; DNA: TGTGCCAGCTCACCAAGCGGGGCATGGACGGGAGATACGCAGTATTTT
size: many; V: TRBV10-3; D: TRBD2; J: TRBJ2-7; CDR3: CAISEVTSGGYEQYF; DNA: TGTGCCATCAGTGAGGTGACTAGCGGGGGCTACGAGCAGTACTTC
size: few; V: TRBV27; D: TRBD2; J: TRBJ2-7; CDR3: CASRLAGVGTYEQYF; DNA: TGTGCCAGCAGACTAGCGGGAGTTGGGACCTACGAGCAGTACTTC
size: NA; V: TRBV9; D: TRBD1; J: TRBJ2-3; CDR3: CASSAGQASTDTQYF; DNA: TGTGCCAGCAGCGCCGGACAGGCTAGCACAGATACGCAGTATTTT
size: many; V: TRBV28; D: NA; J: TRBJ2-5; CDR3: CASSLVGQQETQYF; DNA: TGTGCCAGCAGTTTGGTCGGACAACAAGAGACCCAGTACTTC
size: few; V: TRBV19; D: NA; J: TRBJ2-5; CDR3: CASSRGGETQYF; DNA: TGTGCCAGTAGTCGAGGGGGGGAGACCCAGTACTTC
size: many; V: TRBV27; D: NA; J: TRBJ2-5; CDR3: CASSLGEAQETQYF; DNA: TGTGCCAGCAGTTTGGGGGAGGCCCAAGAGACCCAGTACTTC
size: NA; V: TRBV7-2; D: TRBD2; J: TRBJ2-1; CDR3: CASSPTSMRNEQFF; DNA: TGTGCCAGCAGCCCGACTAGCATGAGGAATGAGCAGTTCTTC
size: few; V: TRBV5-6; D: NA; J: TRBJ2-7; CDR3: CASSLGMGWEQYF; DNA: TGTGCCAGCAGCTTGGGGATGGGTTGGGAGCAGTACTTC
size: few; V: TRBV7-2; D: TRBD2; J: TRBJ2-7; CDR3: CASSFTQRERFSYEQYF; DNA: TGTGCCAGCAGCTTTACCCAGCGGGAGCGTTTTTCCTACGAGCAGTACTTC
size: NA; V: TRBV29-1; D: TRBD1; J: TRBJ2-5; CDR3: CSARVGQQETRYF; DNA: TGCAGCGCCAGAGTGGGACAGCAAGAGACCCGGTACTTC
size: NA; V: TRBV11-2; D: TRBD2; J: TRBJ2-2; CDR3: CASSSLGSGGSTGELFF; DNA: TGTGCCAGCAGCTCCCTGGGTAGCGGGGGTTCGACCGGGGAGCTGTTTTTT
size: few; V: TRBV30; D: NA; J: TRBJ1-3; CDR3: CAWTFDSVGNTIYF; DNA: TGTGCCTGGACCTTCGACTCCGTCGGAAACACCATATATTTT
size: many; V: TRBV28; D: NA; J: TRBJ1-1; CDR3: CASTKNFEAFF; DNA: TGTGCCAGCACAAAGAACTTTGAAGCTTTCTTT
size: many; V: TRBV27; D: TRBD1; J: TRBJ2-2; CDR3: CASSLGTGSIGELFF; DNA: TGTGCCAGCAGTTTAGGGACAGGGAGCATCGGGGAGCTGTTTTTT
size: NA; V: TRBV19; D: NA; J: TRBJ2-7; CDR3: CASNGGSSYEQYF; DNA: TGTGCCAGTAACGGCGGTTCCTCCTACGAGCAGTACTTC
size: many; V: TRBV28; D: TRBD1; J: TRBJ1-1; CDR3: CASSLGGTGGAKSEAFF; DNA: TGTGCCAGCAGTTTAGGAGGGACAGGGGGCGCAAAATCTGAAGCTTTCTTT
size: few; V: TRBV5-1; D: NA; J: TRBJ1-1; CDR3: CASSLATGLTEAFF; DNA: TGCGCCAGCAGCTTGGCCACGGGGCTCACTGAAGCTTTCTTT
size: many; V: TRBV6-2/TRBV6-3; D: TRBD1; J: TRBJ1-1; CDR3: CASRSDRVGTEAFF; DNA: TGTGCCAGCAGATCGGACAGGGTGGGCACTGAAGCTTTCTTT
size: many; V: TRBV6-2/TRBV6-3; D: NA; J: TRBJ2-7; CDR3: CASRRATYEQYF; DNA: TGTGCCAGCAGACGGGCCACCTACGAGCAGTACTTC
size: NA; V: TRBV28; D: TRBD2; J: TRBJ2-3; CDR3: CASSAPGLGIDTQYF; DNA: TGTGCCAGCTCTGCTCCGGGACTAGGGATAGATACGCAGTATTTT
size: few; V: TRBV18; D: NA; J: TRBJ1-4; CDR3: CASSPGSSVEELFF; DNA: TGTGCCAGCTCACCGGGGAGCTCTGTCGAAGAACTGTTTTTT
size: many; V: TRBV30; D: NA; J: TRBJ2-2; CDR3: CAWSGLVTGELFF; DNA: TGTGCCTGGAGCGGACTTGTAACCGGGGAGCTGTTTTTT
size: NA; V: TRBV7-9; D: NA; J: TRBJ1-5; CDR3: CASSLNPTGRDQPQHF; DNA: TGTGCCAGCAGCTTAAATCCCACGGGCAGGGACCAGCCCCAGCATTTT
size: NA; V: TRBV12-3/TRBV12-4; D: TRBD1; J: TRBJ2-3; CDR3: CASSSPRTGATDAQYF; DNA: TGTGCCAGCAGCTCCCCACGGACAGGGGCCACAGATGCGCAGTATTTT
size: NA; V: TRBV6-2/TRBV6-3; D: NA; J: TRBJ2-1; CDR3: CASSYAGDNNEQFF; DNA: TGTGCCAGCAGTTACGCTGGGGATAACAATGAGCAGTTCTTC